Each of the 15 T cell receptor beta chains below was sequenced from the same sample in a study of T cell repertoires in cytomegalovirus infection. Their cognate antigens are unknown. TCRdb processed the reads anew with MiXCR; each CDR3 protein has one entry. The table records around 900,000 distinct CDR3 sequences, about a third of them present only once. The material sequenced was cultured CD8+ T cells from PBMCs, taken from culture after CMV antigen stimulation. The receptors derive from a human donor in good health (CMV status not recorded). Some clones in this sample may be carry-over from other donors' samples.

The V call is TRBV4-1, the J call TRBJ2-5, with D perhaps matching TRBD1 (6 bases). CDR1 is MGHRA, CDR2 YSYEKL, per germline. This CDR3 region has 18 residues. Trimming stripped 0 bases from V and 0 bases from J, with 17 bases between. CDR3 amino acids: CASSQEGIRQVHQETQYF. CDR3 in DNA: TGCGCCAGCAGCCAAGAAGGGATCCGACAGGTCCACCAAGAGACCCAGTACTTC.

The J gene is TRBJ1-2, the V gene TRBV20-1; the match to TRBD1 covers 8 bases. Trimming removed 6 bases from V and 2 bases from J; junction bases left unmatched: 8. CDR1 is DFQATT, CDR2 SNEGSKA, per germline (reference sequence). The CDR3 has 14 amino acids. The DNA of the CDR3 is TGCAGTGCCCCGGCGCGACAGGGGAACTATGGCTACACCTTC. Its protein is CSAPARQGNYGYTF.

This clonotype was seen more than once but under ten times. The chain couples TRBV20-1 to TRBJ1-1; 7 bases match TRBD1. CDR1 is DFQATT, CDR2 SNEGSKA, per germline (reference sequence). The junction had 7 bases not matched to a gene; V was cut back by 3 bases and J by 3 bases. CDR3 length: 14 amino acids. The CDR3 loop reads CSARTGMRDTEAFF. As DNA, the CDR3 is TGCAGTGCTAGGACAGGGATGAGGGACACTGAAGCTTTCTTT.

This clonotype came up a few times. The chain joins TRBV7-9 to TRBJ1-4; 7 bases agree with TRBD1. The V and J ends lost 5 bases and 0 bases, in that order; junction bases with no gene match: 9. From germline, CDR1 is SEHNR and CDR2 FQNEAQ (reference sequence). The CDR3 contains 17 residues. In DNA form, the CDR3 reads TGTGCCAGCAGCCCGCTTGGCGGACAGGCAACTAATGAAAAACTGTTTTTT. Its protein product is CASSPLGGQATNEKLFF.

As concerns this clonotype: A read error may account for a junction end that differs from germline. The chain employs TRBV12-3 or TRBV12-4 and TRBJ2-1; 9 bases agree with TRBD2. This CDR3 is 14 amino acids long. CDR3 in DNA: TGTACCAGCATTAGAGCGGGGGGCCGTAATGAGCAGTTCTTC. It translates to CTSIRAGGRNEQFF.

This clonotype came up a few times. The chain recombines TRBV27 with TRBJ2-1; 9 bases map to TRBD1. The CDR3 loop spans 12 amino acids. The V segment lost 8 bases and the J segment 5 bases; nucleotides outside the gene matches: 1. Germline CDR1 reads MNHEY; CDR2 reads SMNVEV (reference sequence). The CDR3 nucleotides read TGTGCCAGCTGGACAGGGGACAATGAGCAGTTCTTC. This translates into CASWTGDNEQFF.

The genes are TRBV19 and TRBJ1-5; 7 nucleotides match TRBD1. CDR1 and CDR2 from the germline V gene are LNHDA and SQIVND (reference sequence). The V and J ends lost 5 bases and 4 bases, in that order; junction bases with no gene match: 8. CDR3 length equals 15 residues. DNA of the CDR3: TGTGCCAGTAGTCCCGGACAGGTGGTAAATCAGCCCCAGCATTTT. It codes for CASSPGQVVNQPQHF.

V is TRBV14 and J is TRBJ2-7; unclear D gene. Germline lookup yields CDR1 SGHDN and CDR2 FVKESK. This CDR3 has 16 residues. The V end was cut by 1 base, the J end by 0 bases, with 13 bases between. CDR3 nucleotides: TGTGCCAGCAGCCAAGGGAGCAGGTATAGCTCCTACGAGCAGTACGTC. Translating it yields CASSQGSRYSSYEQYV.

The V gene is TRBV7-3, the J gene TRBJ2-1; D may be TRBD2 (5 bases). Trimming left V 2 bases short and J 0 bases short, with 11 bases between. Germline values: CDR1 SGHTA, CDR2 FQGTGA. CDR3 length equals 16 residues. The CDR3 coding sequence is TGTGCCAGCAGCTTATCGGGGATAGACTCCTACAATGAGCAGTTCTTC. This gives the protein CASSLSGIDSYNEQFF.

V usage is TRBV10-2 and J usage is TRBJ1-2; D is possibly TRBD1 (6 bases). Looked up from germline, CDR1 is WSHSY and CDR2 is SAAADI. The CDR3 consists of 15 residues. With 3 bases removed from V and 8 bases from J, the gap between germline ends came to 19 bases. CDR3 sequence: CASSDHGQPLGGYTF. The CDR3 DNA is TGCGCCAGCAGTGACCACGGACAGCCCCTTGGGGGCTACACCTTC.

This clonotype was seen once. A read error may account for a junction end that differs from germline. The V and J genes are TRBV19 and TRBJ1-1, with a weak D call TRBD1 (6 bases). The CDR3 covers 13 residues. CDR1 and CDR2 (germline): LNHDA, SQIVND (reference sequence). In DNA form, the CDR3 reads TGTGCCAGTAGTAAGGGGGGCGGCACTAAAGCTTTCTTT. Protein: CASSKGGGTKAFF.

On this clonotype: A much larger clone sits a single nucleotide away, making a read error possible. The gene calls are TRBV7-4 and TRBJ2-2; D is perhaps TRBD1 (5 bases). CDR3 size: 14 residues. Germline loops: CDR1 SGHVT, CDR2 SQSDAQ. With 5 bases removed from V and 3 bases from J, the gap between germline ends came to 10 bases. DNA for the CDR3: TGTGCCAGCAGCCCCATCAGGGACACCGGGGAGCTGTTTTTT. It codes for CASSPIRDTGELFF.

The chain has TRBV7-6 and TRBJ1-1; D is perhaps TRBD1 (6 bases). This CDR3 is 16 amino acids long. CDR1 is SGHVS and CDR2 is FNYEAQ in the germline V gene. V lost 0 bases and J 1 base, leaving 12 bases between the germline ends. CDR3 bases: TGTGCCAGCAGCTTAGCGTTTCAGGGGACGAACACTGAAGCTTTCTTT. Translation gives CASSLAFQGTNTEAFF.

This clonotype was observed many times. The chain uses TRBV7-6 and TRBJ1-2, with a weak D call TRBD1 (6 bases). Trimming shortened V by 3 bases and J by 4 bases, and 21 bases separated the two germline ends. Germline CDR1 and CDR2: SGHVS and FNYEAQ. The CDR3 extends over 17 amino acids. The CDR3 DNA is TGTGCCAGCAGCTTGGACGGCAGGGGATGGGCTGGCTATGGCTACACCTTC. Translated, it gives CASSLDGRGWAGYGYTF.

Here the CDR3 reads CASSQEKDREYTGELFF. CDR3 in DNA: TGCGCCAGCAGCCAAGAAAAGGACAGGGAATACACCGGGGAGCTGTTTTTT. V and J are TRBV4-1 and TRBJ2-2; TRBD1 matches at 8 bases. The CDR3 covers 17 residues. Germline CDR1 and CDR2: MGHRA and YSYEKL. J gave up 3 bases and V 0 bases, and 6 bases lay outside the gene matches.